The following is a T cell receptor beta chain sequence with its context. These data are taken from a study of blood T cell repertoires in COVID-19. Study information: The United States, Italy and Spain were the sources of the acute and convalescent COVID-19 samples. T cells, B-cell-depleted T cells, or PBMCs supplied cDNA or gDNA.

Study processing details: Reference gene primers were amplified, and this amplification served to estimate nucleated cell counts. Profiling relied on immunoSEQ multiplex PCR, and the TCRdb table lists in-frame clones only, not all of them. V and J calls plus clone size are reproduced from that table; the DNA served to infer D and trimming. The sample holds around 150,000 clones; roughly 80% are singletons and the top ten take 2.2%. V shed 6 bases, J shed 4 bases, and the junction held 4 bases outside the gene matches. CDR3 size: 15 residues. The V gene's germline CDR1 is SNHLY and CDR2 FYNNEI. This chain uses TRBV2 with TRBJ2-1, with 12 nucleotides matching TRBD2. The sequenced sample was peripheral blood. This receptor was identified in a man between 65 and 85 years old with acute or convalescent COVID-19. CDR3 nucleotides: TGTGCCAGCAGCCTAGCGGGGGGGAGTTACAATGAGCAGTTCTTC. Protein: CASSLAGGSYNEQFF.